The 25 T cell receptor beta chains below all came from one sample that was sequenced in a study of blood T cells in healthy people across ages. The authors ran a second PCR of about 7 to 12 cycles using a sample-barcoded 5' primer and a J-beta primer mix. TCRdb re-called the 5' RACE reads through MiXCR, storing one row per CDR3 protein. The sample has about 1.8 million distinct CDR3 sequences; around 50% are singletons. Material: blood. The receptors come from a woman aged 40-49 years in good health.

The CDR3 protein is CASSQEGPPSTDTQYF. The DNA of the CDR3 is TGCGCCAGCAGCCAAGAGGGCCCACCTAGCACAGATACGCAGTATTTT. The chain joins TRBV4-1 to TRBJ2-3; the D is unclear. This CDR3 spans 16 amino acids. Germline V CDR1 and CDR2: MGHRA, YSYEKL. The V end was cut by 0 bases, the J end by 0 bases, with 10 bases between.

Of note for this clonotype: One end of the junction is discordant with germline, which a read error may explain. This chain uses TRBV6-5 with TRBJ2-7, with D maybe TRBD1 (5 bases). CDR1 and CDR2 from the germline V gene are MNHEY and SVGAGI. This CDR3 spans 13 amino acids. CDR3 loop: CASSGQGSYKQYF. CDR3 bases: TGTGCCAGCTCCGGACAAGGGTCCTACAAGCAGTACTTC.

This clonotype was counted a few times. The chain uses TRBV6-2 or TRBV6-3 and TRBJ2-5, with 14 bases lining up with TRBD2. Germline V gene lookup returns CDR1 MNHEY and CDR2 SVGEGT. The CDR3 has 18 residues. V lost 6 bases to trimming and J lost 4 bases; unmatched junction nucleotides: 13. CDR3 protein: CASRGGLAGGLSRETQYF. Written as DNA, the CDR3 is TGTGCCAGCAGGGGCGGACTAGCGGGGGGACTATCCCGAGAGACCCAGTACTTC.

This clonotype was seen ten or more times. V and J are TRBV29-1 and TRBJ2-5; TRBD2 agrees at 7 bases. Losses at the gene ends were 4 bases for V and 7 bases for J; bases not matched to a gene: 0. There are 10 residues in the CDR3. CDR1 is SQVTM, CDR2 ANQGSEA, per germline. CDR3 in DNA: TGCAGCGTTGGGGAGGGGACCCAGTACTTC. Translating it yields CSVGEGTQYF.

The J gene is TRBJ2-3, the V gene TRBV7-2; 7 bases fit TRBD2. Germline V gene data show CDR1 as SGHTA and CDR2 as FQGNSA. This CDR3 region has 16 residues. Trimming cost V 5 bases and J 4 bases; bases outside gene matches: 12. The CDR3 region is CASSPGLVAMADTQYF. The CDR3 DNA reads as TGTGCCAGCAGCCCAGGACTAGTTGCGATGGCAGATACGCAGTATTTT.

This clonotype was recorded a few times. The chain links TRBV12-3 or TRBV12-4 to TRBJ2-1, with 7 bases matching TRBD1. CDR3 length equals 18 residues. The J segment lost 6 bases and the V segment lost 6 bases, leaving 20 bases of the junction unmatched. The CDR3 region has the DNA TGTGCCAGCAGCCTGGGTGGGGGACAGACTTATGATTTCAATGAGCAGTTCTTC. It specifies CASSLGGGQTYDFNEQFF.

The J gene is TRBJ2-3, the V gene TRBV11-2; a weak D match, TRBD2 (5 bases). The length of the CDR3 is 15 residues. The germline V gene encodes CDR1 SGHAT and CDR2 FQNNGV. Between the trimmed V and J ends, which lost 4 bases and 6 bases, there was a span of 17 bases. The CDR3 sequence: CASSSPDEGQDTQYF. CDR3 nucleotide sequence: TGTGCCAGCAGCTCCCCGGATGAGGGTCAGGATACGCAGTATTTT.

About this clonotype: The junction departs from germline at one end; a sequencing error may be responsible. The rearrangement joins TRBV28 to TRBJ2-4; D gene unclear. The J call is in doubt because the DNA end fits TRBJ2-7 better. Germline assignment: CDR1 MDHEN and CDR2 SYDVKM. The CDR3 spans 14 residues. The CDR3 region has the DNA TGTGTCAGCAGTTTACCCCAGAAAATCTACGAGCAGTACTTC. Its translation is CVSSLPQKIYEQYF.

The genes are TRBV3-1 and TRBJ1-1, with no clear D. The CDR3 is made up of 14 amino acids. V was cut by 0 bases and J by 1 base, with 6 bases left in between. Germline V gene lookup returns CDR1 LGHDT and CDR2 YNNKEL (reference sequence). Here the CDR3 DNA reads TGTGCCAGCAGCCAAGATAGGCAGAACACTGAAGCTTTCTTT. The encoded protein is CASSQDRQNTEAFF.

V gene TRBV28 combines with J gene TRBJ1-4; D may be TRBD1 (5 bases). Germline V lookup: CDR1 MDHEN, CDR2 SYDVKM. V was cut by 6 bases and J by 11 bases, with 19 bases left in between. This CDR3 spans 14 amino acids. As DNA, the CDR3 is TGTGCCAGCAGCTCTGGAGGGGTGGAGTCCAAACTGTTTTTT. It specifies CASSSGGVESKLFF. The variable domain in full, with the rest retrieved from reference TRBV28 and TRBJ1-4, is DVKVTQSSRYLVKRTGEKVFLECVQDMDHENMFWYRQDPGLGLRLIYFSYDVKMKEKGDIPEGYSVSREKKERFSLILESASTNQTSMYLCASSSGGVESKLFFGSGTQLSVL.

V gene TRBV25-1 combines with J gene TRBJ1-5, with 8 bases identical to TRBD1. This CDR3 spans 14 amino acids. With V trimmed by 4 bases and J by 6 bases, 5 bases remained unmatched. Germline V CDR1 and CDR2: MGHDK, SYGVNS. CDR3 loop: CASSAGGPGQPQHF. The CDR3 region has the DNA TGTGCCAGCAGTGCAGGGGGCCCCGGTCAGCCCCAGCATTTT.

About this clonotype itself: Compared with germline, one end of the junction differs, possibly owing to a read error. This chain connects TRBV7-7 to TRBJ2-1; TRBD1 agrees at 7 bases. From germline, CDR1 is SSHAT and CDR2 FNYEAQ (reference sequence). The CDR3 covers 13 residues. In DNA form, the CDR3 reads TGTGCTAGCAGCCAAGACAGGGCTAATGAGCAGTTCTTC. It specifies CASSQDRANEQFF.

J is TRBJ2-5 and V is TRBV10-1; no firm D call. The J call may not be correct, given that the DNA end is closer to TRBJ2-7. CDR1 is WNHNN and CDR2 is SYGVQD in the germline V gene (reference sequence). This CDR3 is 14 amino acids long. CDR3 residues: CATAVGFRSPEQYF. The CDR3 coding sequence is TGCGCCACAGCAGTGGGGTTTAGGAGCCCCGAGCAGTACTTC.

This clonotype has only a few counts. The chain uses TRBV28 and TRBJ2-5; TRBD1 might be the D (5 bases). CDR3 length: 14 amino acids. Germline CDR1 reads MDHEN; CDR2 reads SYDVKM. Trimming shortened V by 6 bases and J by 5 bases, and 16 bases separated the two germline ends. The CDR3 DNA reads TGTGCCAGCAGCCTATTTAGGGGTTTTGAGACCCAGTACTTC. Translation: CASSLFRGFETQYF.

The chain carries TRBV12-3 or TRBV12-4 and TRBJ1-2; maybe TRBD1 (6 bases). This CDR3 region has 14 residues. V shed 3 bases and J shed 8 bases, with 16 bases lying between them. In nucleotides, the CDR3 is TGTGCCAGCAGTTTCGGCAGGGGAAGCCGCGGCTACACCTTC. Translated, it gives CASSFGRGSRGYTF.

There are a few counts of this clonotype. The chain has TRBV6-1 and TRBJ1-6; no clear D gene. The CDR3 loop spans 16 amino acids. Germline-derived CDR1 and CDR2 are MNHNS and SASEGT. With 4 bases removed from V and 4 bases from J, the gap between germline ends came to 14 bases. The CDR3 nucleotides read TGTGCCAGCAGTGGAGGCCAAACTCTATATAATTCACCCCTCCACTTT. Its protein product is CASSGGQTLYNSPLHF.

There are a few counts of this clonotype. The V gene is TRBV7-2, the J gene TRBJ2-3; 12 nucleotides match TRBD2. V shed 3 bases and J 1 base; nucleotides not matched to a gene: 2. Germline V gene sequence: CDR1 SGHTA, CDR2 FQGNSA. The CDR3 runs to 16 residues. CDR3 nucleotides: TGTGCCAGCAGCTTCACTAGCGGGAGGCGCACAGATACGCAGTATTTT. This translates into CASSFTSGRRTDTQYF.

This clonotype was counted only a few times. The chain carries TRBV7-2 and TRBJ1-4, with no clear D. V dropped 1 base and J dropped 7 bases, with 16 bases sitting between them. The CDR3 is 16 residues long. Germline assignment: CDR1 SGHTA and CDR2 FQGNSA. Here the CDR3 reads CASSLGGLGLGEKLFF. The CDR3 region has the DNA TGTGCCAGCAGCTTAGGCGGGCTAGGATTAGGTGAAAAACTGTTTTTT.

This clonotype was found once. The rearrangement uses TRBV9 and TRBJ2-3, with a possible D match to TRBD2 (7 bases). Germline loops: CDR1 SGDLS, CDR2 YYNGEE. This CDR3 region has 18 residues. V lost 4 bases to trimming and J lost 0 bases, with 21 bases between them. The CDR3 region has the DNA TGTGCCAGCAGCACCTCAATTGAGGAGGGGGGGAGCACAGATACGCAGTATTTT. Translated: CASSTSIEEGGSTDTQYF.

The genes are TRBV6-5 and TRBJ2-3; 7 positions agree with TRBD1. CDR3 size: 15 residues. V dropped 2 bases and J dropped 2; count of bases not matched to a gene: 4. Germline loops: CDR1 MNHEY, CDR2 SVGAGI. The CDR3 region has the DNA TGTGCCAGCAGTTACAGGGGGCCGCCCACAGATACGCAGTATTTT. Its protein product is CASSYRGPPTDTQYF.

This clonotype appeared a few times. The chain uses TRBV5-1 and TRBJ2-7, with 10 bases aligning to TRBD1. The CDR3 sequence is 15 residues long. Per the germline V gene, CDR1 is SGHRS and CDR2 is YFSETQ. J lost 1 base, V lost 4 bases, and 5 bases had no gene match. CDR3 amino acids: CASSRGTGESYEQYF. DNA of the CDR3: TGCGCCAGCAGCCGAGGGACAGGGGAGTCCTACGAGCAGTACTTC.

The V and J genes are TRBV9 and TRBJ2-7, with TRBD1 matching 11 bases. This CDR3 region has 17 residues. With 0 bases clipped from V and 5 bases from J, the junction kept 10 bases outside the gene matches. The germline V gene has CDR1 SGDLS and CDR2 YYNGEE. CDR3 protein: CASSVGALGQGGDEQYF. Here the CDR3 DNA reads TGTGCCAGCAGCGTAGGGGCACTGGGACAGGGGGGAGACGAGCAGTACTTC.

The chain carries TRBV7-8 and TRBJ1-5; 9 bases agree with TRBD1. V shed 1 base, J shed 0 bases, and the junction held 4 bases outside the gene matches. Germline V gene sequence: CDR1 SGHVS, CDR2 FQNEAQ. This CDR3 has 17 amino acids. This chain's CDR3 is CASSLGRDRVSNQPQHF. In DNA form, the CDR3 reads TGTGCCAGCAGCTTAGGGCGGGACAGGGTTAGCAATCAGCCCCAGCATTTT.

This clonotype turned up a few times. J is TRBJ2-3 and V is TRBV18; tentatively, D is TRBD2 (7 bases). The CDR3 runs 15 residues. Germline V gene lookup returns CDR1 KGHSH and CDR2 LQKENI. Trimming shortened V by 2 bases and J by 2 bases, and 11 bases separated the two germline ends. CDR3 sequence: CASSPGRGPTDTQYF. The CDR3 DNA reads TGTGCCAGCTCACCAGGGCGGGGGCCCACAGATACGCAGTATTTT.

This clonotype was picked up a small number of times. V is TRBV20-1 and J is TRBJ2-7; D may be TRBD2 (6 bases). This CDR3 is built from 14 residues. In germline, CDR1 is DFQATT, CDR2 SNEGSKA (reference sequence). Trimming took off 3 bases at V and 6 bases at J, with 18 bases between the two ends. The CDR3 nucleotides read TGCAGTGCTAGTCTGGGGGGAACCTCGCCCGAGCAGTACTTC. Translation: CSASLGGTSPEQYF.